The rows below give T cell receptor beta chains drawn from one sample of a study of CD8+ T cells in alopecia areata. Using immunoSEQ multiplex PCR, the repertoire was profiled, and TCRdb retains in-frame clones only, with some absent. The top ten hold roughly 12% of the sample, which has 190,000 or so clones, around 60% seen once. The sequences come from CD8+ T cells sorted from blood, collected at week 24, from a patient treated with tofacitinib. These receptors all come from a human donor with alopecia areata. Both conserved end residues are part of each CDR3. A D gene is named only where the DNA matches it firmly.

>TRBJ2-7|TRBV2|TRBD2
CASSDSGLADPYEQYF
TGTGCCAGCAGTGACTCGGGGCTAGCGGATCCCTACGAGCAGTACTTC
>TRBJ1-5|TRBV13|.
CASSLGQQPQHF
TGTGCCAGCAGCTTAGGGCAGCAGCCCCAGCATTTT
>TRBJ1-6|TRBV28|.
CASSLIPWNSPLHF
TGTGCCAGCAGTTTAATTCCTTGGAATTCACCCCTCCACTTT
>TRBJ2-5|TRBV7-6|.
CASSSRGLQETQYF
TGTGCCAGCAGCTCAAGGGGCCTTCAAGAGACCCAGTACTTC
>TRBJ2-7|TRBV27|TRBD1
CASSSRWQGALSYEQYF
TGTGCCAGCAGTTCACGGTGGCAGGGGGCTTTATCCTACGAGCAGTACTTC
>TRBJ2-5|TRBV29-1|.
CSVETPSGFQETQYF
TGCAGCGTTGAAACCCCGTCGGGCTTCCAAGAGACCCAGTACTTC
>TRBJ1-1|TRBV7-2|.
CASSLRRWNTEAFF
TGTGCCAGCAGCTTACGCAGATGGAACACTGAAGCTTTCTTT
>TRBJ2-2|TRBV10-3|.
CAALQGNTGELFF
TGTGCCGCATTACAGGGTAACACCGGGGAGCTGTTTTTT
>TRBJ2-2|TRBV27|.
CASSSGMNTGELFF
TGTGCCAGCAGTTCAGGGATGAACACCGGGGAGCTGTTTTTT
>TRBJ1-5|TRBV6-6|.
CASSKGLYQPQHF
TGTGCCAGCAGTAAAGGGCTGTATCAGCCCCAGCATTTT
>TRBJ2-7|TRBV25-1|.
CASLGDHYEQYF
TGTGCTTCACTCGGGGACCACTACGAGCAGTACTTC
>TRBJ1-2|TRBV29-1|.
CSVEDQENRQYTF
TGCAGCGTTGAAGATCAGGAGAACAGGCAGTACACCTTC
>TRBJ2-3|TRBV6-5|.
CASSYSGGEGTDTQYF
TGTGCCAGCAGTTACTCTGGGGGAGAGGGCACAGATACGCAGTATTTT
>TRBJ2-3|TRBV2|TRBD1
CARQEDRGRDTQYF
TGTGCCAGACAAGAGGACAGGGGCAGGGATACGCAGTATTTT